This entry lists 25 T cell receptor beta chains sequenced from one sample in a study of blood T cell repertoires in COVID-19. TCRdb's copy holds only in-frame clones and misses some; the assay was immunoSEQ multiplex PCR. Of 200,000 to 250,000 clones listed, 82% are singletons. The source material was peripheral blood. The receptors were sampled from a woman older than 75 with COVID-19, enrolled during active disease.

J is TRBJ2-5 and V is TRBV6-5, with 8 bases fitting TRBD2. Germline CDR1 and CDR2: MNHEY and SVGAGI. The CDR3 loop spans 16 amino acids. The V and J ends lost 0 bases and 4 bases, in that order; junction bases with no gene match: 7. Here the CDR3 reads CASSYSNIGRGETQYF. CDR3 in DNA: TGTGCCAGCAGTTACTCGAATATCGGGAGGGGAGAGACCCAGTACTTC.

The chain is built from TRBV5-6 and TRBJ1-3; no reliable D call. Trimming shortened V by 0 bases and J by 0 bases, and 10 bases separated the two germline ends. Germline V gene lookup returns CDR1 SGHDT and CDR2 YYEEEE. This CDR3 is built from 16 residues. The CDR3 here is CASSLVGTHSGNTIYF. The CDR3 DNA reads TGTGCCAGCAGCTTGGTTGGCACACACTCTGGAAACACCATATATTTT.

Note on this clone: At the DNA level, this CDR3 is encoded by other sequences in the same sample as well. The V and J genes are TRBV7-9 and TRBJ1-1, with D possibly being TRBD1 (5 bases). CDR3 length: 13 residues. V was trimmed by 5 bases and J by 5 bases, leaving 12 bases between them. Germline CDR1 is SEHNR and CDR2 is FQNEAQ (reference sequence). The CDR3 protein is CASSPLRGTEAFF. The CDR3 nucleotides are TGTGCCAGCAGCCCCCTTCGGGGGACTGAAGCTTTCTTT.

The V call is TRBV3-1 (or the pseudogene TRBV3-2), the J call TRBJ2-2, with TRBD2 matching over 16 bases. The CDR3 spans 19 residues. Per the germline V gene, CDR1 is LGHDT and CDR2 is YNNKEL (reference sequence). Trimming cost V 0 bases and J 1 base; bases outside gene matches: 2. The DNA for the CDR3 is TGTGCCAGCAGCCAAGATGGGACTAGCGGGAGGGGGAACACCGGGGAGCTGTTTTTT. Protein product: CASSQDGTSGRGNTGELFF.

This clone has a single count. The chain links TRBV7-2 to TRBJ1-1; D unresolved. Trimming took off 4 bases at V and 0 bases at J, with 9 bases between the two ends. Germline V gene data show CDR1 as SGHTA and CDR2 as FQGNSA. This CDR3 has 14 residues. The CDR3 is CASSSLLLNTEAFF. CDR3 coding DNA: TGTGCCAGCAGCTCCCTCTTGTTGAACACTGAAGCTTTCTTT.

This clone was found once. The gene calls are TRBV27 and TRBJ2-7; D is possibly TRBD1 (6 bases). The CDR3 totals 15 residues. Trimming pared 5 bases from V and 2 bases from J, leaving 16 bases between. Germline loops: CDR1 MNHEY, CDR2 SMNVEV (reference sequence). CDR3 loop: CASSPYRALAYEQYF. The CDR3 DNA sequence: TGTGCCAGCAGTCCGTACAGGGCCCTTGCCTACGAGCAGTACTTC.

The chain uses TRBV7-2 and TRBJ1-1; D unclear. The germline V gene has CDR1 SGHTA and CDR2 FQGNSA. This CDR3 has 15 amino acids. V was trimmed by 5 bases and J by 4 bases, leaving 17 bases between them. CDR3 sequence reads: CASSLPPTSGTEAFF. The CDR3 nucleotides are TGTGCCAGCAGCCTTCCGCCCACCTCGGGCACTGAAGCTTTCTTT. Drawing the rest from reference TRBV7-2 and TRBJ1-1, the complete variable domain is GAGVSQSPSNKVTEKGKDVELRCDPISGHTALYWYRQSLGQGLEFLIYFQGNSAPDKSGLPSDRFSAERTGGSVSTLTIQRTQQEDSAVYLCASSLPPTSGTEAFFGQGTRLTVV.

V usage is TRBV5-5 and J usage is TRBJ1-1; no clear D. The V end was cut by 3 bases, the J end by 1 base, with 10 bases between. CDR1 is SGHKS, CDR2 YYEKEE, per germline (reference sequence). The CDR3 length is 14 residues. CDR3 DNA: TGTGCCAGCAGCTCCCAACTAGAGAACACTGAAGCTTTCTTT. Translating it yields CASSSQLENTEAFF.

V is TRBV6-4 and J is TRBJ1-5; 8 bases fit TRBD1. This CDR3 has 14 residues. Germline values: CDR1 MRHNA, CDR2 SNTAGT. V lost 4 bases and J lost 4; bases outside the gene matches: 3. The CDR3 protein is CASSAGTGNQPQHF. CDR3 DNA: TGTGCCAGCAGTGCCGGGACAGGTAATCAGCCCCAGCATTTT.

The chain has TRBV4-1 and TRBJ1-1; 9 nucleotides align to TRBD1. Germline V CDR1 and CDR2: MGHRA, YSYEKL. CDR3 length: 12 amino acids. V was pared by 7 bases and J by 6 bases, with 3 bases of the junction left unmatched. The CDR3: CASIGQGPEAFF. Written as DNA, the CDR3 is TGCGCCAGCATCGGACAGGGGCCTGAAGCTTTCTTT.

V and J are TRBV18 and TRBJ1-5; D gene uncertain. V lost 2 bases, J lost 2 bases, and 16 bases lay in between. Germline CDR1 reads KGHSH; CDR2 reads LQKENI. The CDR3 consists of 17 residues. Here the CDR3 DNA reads TGTGCCAGCTCACCAGGATATACGGGAATGGGCAATCAGCCCCAGCATTTT. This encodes CASSPGYTGMGNQPQHF.

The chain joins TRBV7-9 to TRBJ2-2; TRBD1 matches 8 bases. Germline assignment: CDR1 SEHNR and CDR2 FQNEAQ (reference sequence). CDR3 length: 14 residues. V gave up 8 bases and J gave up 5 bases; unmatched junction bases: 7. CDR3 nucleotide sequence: TGTGCCAGCCCGGACAGGGCAGGAACCGGGGAGCTGTTTTTT. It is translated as CASPDRAGTGELFF.

The CDR3 DNA follows: TGTGCCAGCAGCCAGGGCGCCAAGAACAGGGGGGATGAAGCTTTCTTT. This gives the protein CASSQGAKNRGDEAFF. This chain links TRBV11-1 with TRBJ1-1; 8 positions agree with TRBD1. V lost 5 bases and J lost 7; bases outside the gene matches: 15. Germline CDR1 reads SGHAT; CDR2 reads FQDESV (reference sequence). The CDR3 length is 16 residues. Full variable domain (rest looked up from reference TRBV11-1 and TRBJ1-1): EAEVAQSPRYKITEKSQAVAFWCDPISGHATLYWYRQILGQGPELLVQFQDESVVDDSQLPKDRFSAERLKGVDSTLKIQPAELGDSAMYLCASSQGAKNRGDEAFFGQGTRLTVV.

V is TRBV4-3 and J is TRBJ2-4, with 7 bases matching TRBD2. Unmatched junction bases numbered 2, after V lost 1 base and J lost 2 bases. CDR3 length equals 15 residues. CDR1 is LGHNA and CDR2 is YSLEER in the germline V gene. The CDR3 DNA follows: TGCGCCAGCAGCCAAGTGGGAGGGACCAAAAACATTCAGTACTTC. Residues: CASSQVGGTKNIQYF.

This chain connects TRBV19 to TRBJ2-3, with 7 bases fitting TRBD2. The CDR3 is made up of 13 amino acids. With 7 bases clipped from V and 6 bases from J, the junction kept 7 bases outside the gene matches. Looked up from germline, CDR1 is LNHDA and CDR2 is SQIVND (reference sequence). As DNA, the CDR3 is TGTGCCAGTAAGGGCGGGAGACGGGATACGCAGTATTTT. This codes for CASKGGRRDTQYF.

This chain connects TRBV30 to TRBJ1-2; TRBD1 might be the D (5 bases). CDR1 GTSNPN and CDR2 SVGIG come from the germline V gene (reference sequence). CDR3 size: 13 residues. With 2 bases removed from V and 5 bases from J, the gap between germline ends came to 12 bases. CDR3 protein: CAWSRTQSYGYTF. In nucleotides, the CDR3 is TGTGCCTGGAGTAGGACACAGTCGTATGGCTACACCTTC. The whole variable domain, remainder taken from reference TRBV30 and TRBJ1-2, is SQTIHQWPATLVQPVGSPLSLECTVEGTSNPNLYWYRQAAGRGLQLLFYSVGIGQISSEVPQNLSASRPQDRQFILSSKKLLLSDSGFYLCAWSRTQSYGYTFGSGTRLTVV.

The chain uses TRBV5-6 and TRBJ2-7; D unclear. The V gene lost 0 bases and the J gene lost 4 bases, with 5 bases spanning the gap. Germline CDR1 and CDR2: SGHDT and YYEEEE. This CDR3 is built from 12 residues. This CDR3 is CASSLAAYEQYF. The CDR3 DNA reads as TGTGCCAGCAGCTTGGCCGCGTACGAGCAGTACTTC.

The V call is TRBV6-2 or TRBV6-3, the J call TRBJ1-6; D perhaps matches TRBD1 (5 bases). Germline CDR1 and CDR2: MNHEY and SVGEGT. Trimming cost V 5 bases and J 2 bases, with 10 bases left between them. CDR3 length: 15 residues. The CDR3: CASSGGFAYNSPLHF. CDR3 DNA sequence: TGTGCCAGCAGTGGGGGGTTCGCCTATAATTCACCCCTCCACTTT.

The CDR3 nucleotides read TGCGCCAGCAGCCAAGGAGGGATGGGGGGCTATGGCTACACCTTC. Amino acids: CASSQGGMGGYGYTF. The chain is built from TRBV4-3 and TRBJ1-2; D is possibly TRBD1 (5 bases). Germline lookup yields CDR1 LGHNA and CDR2 YSLEER. V shed 1 base and J shed 4 bases, with 13 bases lying between them. The CDR3 is made up of 15 amino acids.

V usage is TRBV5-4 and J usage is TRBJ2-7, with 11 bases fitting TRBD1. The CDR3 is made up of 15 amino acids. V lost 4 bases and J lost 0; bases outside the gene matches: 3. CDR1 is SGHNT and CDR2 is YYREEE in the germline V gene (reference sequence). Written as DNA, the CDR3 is TGTGCCAGCAGCCCTGGACAGGGGGCCTCCTACGAGCAGTACTTC. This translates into CASSPGQGASYEQYF.

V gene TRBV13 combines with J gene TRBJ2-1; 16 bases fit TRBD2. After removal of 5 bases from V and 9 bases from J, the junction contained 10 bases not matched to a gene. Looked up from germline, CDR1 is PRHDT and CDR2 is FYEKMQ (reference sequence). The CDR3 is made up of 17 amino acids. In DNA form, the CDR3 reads TGTGCCAGCAGCACTCCCGGGACTAGCGGGAGGGCCTTTGAGCAGTTCTTC. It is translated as CASSTPGTSGRAFEQFF.

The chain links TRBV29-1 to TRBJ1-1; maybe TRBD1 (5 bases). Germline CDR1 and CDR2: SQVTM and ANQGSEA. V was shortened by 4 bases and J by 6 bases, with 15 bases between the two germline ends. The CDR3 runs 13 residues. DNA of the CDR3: TGCAGCGTTGTCCGGTTGGGGGGATCTGAAGCTTTCTTT. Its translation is CSVVRLGGSEAFF. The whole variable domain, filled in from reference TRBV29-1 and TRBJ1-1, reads SAVISQKPSRDICQRGTSLTIQCQVDSQVTMMFWYRQQPGQSLTLIATANQGSEATYESGFVIDKFPISRPNLTFSTLTVSNMSPEDSSIYLCSVVRLGGSEAFFGQGTRLTVV.

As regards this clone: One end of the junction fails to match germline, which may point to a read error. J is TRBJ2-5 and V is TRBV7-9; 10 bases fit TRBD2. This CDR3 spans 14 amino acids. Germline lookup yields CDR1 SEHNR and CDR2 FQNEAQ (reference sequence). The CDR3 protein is CASCLGSGRETQYF. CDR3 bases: TGTGCCAGCTGCTTGGGTAGCGGGAGGGAGACCCAGTACTTC.

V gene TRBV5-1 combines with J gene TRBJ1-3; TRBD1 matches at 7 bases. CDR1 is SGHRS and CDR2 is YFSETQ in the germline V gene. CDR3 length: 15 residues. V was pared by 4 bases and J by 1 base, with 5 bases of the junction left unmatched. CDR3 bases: TGCGCCAGCAGCCTAGAGACAGGGTCTGGAAACACCATATATTTT. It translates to CASSLETGSGNTIYF.

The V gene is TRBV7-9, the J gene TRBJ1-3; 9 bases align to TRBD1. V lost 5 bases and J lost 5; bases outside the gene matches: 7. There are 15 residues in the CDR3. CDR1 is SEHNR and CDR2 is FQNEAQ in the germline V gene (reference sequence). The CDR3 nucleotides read TGTGCCAGCAGCCGGATAGGACAGGGGCGAAACACCATATATTTT. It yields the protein CASSRIGQGRNTIYF.